This TCR beta chain was identified during a study of patients and donors after allogeneic stem cell transplantation. A single record per CDR3 protein comes from TCRdb applying MiXCR to the RT-PCR reads. This repertoire shows about 40,000 distinct CDR3 sequences, roughly 30% found once; its top ten account for about two thirds. J lost 5 bases, V lost 5 bases, and 27 bases had no gene match. Germline V gene data show CDR1 as MNHNY and CDR2 as SVGAGI (reference sequence). The CDR3 spans 20 residues. The source of this sequence is a human donor who was either an allogeneic HSCT recipient or a stem cell or donor lymphocyte infusion donor (not recorded which). It is not recorded whose cells these are; they may come from a transplant donor. The chain is built from TRBV6-6 and TRBJ2-7; 7 nucleotides line up with TRBD1. Sequencing used blood, either unsorted or a sorted T cell fraction (not recorded which). CDR3 loop: CASSNPLPQGVGFPGNEQYF. The CDR3 nucleotides read TGTGCCAGCAGTAATCCACTGCCCCAGGGGGTTGGCTTCCCTGGTAACGAGCAGTACTTC.